This T cell receptor (beta chain) was recovered during a study of cytomegalovirus exposure and HLA in healthy donors. For the study at large: In a later analysis, the roughly 120 validation repertoires were reported to have used the same platform as the 600 to 800 first-cohort repertoires. Study results and limitations: Subsequent analysis showed first-cohort TCR clusters tending to co-occur in around 110 validation repertoires.

This clone was seen only once. Its antigen is still unknown. With 6 bases removed from V and 6 bases from J, the gap between germline ends came to 15 bases. Per germline, CDR1 SGHRS and CDR2 YFSETQ. This CDR3 contains 13 residues. Some clones are missing from TCRdb's copy, which holds only in-frame ones; the method was immunoSEQ multiplex PCR. The table includes hundreds of thousands of clones, roughly 89% detected once. This sequence was found in a woman aged 18-30 years in good health and CMV-seronegative. Sample: PBMCs. The chain uses TRBV5-1 and TRBJ1-2; D call uncertain. The CDR3 DNA reads as TGCGCCAGCACCGTGTACGCGGGGAATGGCTACACCTTC. Translated, it gives CASTVYAGNGYTF. The whole variable domain, filled in from reference TRBV5-1 and TRBJ1-2, reads KAGVTQTPRYLIKTRGQQVTLSCSPISGHRSVSWYQQTPGQGLQFLFEYFSETQRNKGNFPGRFSGRQFSNSRSEMNVSTLELGDSALYLCASTVYAGNGYTFGSGTRLTVV.